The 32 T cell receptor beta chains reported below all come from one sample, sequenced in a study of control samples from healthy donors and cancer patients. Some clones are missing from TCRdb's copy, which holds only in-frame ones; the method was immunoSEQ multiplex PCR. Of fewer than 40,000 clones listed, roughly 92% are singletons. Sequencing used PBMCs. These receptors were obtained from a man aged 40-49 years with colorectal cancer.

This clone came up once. The chain's CDR3 is CASSLARGETQYF. CDR3 DNA sequence: TGCGCCAGCAGCTTGGCGCGGGGCGAGACCCAGTACTTC. The chain couples TRBV5-1 to TRBJ2-5; D perhaps matches TRBD2 (6 bases). Germline V CDR1 and CDR2: SGHRS, YFSETQ. With 0 bases removed from V and 5 bases from J, the gap between germline ends came to 8 bases. The CDR3 spans 13 residues.

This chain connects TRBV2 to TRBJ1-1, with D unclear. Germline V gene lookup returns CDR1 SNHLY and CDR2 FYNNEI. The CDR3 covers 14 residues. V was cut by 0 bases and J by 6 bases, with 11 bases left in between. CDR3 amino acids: CASSEAWAYAEAFF. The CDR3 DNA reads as TGTGCCAGCAGTGAAGCATGGGCGTACGCTGAAGCTTTCTTT.

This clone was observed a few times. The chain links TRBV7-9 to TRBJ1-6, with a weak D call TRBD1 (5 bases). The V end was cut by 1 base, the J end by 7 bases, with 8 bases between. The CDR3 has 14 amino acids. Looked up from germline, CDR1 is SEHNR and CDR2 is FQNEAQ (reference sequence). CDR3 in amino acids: CASSLGQNNSPLHF. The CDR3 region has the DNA TGTGCCAGCAGCTTAGGACAGAACAATTCACCCCTCCACTTT.

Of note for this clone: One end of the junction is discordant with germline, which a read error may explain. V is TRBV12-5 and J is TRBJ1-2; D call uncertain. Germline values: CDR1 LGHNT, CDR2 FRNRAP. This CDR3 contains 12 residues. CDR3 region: CASGLGSTGIAF. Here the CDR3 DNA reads TGTGCTAGTGGTTTGGGGTCCACCGGGATCGCCTTC.

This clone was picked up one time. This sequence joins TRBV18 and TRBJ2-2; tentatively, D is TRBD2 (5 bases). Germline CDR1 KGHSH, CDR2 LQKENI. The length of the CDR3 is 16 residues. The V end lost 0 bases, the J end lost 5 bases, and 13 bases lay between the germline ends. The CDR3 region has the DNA TGTGCCAGCTCACCACCGGAGGCAGCTTATACCGGGGAGCTGTTTTTT. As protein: CASSPPEAAYTGELFF. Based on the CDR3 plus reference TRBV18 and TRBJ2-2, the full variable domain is NAGVMQNPRHLVRRRGQEARLRCSPMKGHSHVYWYRQLPEEGLKFMVYLQKENIIDESGMPKERFSAEFPKEGPSILRIQQVVRGDSAAYFCASSPPEAAYTGELFFGEGSRLTVL.

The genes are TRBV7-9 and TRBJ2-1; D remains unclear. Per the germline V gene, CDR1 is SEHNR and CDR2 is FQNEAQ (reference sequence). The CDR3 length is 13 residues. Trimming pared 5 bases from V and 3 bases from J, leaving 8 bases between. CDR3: CASSRTGYNEQFF. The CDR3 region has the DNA TGTGCCAGCAGCCGGACGGGCTACAATGAGCAGTTCTTC.

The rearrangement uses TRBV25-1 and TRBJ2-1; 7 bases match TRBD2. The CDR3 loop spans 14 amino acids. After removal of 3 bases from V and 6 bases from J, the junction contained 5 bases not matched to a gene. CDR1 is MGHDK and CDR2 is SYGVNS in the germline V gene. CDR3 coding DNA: TGTGCCAGCAGTGAGGCGGGGGTACGCAATGAGCAGTTCTTC. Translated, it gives CASSEAGVRNEQFF. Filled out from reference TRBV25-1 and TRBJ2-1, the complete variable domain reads EADIYQTPRYLVIGTGKKITLECSQTMGHDKMYWYQQDPGMELHLIHYSYGVNSTEKGDLSSESTVSRIRTEHFPLTLESARPSHTSQYLCASSEAGVRNEQFFGPGTRLTVL.

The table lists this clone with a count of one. The CDR3 DNA sequence: TGTGCCAGCAGTGCCGACAGGGTTGGCAATTCACCCCTCCACTTT. Translating gives CASSADRVGNSPLHF. J is TRBJ1-6 and V is TRBV2; 7 nucleotides line up with TRBD1. After removal of 4 bases from V and 7 bases from J, the junction contained 7 bases not matched to a gene. This CDR3 comprises 15 residues. The V gene's germline CDR1 is SNHLY and CDR2 FYNNEI.

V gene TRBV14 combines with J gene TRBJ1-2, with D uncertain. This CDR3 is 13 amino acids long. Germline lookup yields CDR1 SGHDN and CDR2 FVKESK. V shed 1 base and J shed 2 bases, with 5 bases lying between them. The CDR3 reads CASSQGVNYGYTF. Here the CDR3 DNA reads TGTGCCAGCAGCCAAGGGGTGAACTATGGCTACACCTTC.

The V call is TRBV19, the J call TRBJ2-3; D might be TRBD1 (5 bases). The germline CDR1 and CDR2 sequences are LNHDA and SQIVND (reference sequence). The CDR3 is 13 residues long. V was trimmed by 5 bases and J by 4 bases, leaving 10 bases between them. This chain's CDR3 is CASSFQGSDTQYF. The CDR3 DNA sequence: TGTGCCAGTAGTTTCCAGGGATCAGATACGCAGTATTTT.

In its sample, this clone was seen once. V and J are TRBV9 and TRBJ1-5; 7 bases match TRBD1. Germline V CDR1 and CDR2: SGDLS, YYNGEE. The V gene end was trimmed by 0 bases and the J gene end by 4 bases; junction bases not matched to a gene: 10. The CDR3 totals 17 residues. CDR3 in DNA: TGTGCCAGCAGCGTAGACGAAGGGGGCGCGGCAAATCAGCCCCAGCATTTT. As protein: CASSVDEGGAANQPQHF.

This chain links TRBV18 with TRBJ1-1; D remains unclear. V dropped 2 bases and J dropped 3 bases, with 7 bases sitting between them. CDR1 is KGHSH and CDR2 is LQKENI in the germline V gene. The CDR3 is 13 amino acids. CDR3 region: CASSPAPYTEAFF. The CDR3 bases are TGTGCCAGCTCACCAGCCCCCTACACTGAAGCTTTCTTT.

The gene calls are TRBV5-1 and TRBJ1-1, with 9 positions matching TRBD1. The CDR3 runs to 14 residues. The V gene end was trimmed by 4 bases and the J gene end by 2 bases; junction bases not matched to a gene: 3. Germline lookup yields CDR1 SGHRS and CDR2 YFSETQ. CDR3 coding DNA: TGCGCCAGCAGCCCGACAGGGGGTAACACTGAAGCTTTCTTT. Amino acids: CASSPTGGNTEAFF.

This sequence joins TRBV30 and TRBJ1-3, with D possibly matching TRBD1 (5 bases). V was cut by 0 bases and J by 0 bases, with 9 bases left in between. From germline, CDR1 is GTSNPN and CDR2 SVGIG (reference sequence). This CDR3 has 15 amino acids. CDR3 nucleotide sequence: TGTGCCTGGAGTGTGCCGGGACTCTCTGGAAACACCATATATTTT. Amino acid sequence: CAWSVPGLSGNTIYF.

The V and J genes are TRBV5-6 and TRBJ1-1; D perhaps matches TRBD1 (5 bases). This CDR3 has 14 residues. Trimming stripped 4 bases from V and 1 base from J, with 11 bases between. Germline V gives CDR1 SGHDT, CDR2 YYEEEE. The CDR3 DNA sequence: TGTGCCAGCAGCGTCCTCGGGGCGAACACTGAAGCTTTCTTT. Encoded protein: CASSVLGANTEAFF.

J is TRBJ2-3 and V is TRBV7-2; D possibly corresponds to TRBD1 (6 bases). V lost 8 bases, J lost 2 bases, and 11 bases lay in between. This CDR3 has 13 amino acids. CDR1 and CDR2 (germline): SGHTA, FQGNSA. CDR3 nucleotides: TGTGCCAGCGGACAGTCGCTCACAGATACGCAGTATTTT. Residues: CASGQSLTDTQYF.

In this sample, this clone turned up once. DNA of the CDR3: TGTGCCAGCAGTTACGCGGGGGGCCTGGCCGGGGAGCTGTTTTTT. Its translation is CASSYAGGLAGELFF. V usage is TRBV6-5 and J usage is TRBJ2-2, with 8 bases matching TRBD2. Germline assignment: CDR1 MNHEY and CDR2 SVGAGI. The CDR3 covers 15 residues. Losses at the gene ends were 2 bases for V and 6 bases for J; bases not matched to a gene: 5.

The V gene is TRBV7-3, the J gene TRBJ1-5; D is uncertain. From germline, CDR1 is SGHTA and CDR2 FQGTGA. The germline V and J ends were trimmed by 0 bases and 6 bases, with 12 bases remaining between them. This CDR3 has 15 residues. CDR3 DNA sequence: TGTGCCAGCAGCTTAACCCCTCTCGCAGGTCAGCCCCAGCATTTT. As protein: CASSLTPLAGQPQHF.

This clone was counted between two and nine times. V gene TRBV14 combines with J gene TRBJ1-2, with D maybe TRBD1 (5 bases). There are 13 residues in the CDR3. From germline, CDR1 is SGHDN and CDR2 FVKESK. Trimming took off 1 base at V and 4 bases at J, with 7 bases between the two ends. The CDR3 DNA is TGTGCCAGCAGCCAAGGACAGTCCTATGGCTACACCTTC. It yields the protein CASSQGQSYGYTF.

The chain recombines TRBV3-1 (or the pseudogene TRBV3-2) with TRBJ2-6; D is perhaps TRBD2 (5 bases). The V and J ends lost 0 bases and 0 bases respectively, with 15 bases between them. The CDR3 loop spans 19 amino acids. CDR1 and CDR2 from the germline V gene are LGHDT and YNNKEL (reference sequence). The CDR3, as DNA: TGTGCCAGCAGCCAAGAACGTCGGATTACTAGCTCTGGGGCCAACGTCCTGACTTTC. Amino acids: CASSQERRITSSGANVLTF.

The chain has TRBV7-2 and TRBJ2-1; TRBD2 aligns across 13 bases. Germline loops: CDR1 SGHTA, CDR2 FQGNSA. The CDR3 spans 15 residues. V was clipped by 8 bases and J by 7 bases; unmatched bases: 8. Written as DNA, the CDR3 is TGTGCCAGCCACGCCCCGGGACTAGCGGGGAATGAGCAGTTCTTC. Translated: CASHAPGLAGNEQFF.

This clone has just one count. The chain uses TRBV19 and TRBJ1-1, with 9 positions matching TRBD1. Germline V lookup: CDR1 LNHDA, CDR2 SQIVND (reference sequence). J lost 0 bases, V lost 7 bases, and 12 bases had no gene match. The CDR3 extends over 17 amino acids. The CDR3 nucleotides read TGTGCCAGTAAAGGGTTGGGACAGGGCTTTATGAACACTGAAGCTTTCTTT. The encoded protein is CASKGLGQGFMNTEAFF.

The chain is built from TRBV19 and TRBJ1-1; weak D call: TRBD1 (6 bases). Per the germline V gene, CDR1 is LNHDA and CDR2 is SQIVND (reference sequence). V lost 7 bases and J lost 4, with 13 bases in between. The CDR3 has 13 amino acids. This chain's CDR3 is CASISRGRTEAFF. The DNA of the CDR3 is TGTGCCAGTATCTCCCGGGGGCGCACTGAAGCTTTCTTT.

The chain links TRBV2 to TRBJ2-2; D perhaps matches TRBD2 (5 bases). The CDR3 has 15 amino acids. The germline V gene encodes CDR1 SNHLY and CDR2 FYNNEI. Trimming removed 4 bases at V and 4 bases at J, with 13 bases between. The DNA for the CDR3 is TGTGCCAGCAGTGCGGAGCAGAGCGGCACCGGGGAGCTGTTTTTT. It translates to CASSAEQSGTGELFF. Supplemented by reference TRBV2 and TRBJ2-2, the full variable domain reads EPEVTQTPSHQVTQMGQEVILRCVPISNHLYFYWYRQILGQKVEFLVSFYNNEISEKSEIFDDQFSVERPDGSNFTLKIRSTKLEDSAMYFCASSAEQSGTGELFFGEGSRLTVL.

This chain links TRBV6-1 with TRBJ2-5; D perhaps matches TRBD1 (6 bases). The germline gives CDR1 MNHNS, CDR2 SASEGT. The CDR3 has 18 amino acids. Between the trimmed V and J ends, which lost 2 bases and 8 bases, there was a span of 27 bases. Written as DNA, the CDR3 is TGTGCCAGCAGTGAATCGTGGGGGCAACAGGGTCCAAAGCGAACCCAGTACTTC. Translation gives CASSESWGQQGPKRTQYF.

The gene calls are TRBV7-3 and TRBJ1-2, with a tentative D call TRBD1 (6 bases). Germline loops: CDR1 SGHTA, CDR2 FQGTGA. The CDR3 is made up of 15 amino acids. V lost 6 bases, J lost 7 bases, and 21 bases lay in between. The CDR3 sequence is CASSPNSLQGGGYTF. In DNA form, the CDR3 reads TGTGCCAGCAGTCCTAACTCCCTACAGGGAGGTGGCTACACCTTC.

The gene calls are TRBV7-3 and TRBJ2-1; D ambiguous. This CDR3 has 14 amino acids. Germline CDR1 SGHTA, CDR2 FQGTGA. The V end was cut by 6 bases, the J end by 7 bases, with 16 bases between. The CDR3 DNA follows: TGTGCCAGCAGTATCGATATCATGGGGAATGAGCAGTTCTTC. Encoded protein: CASSIDIMGNEQFF.

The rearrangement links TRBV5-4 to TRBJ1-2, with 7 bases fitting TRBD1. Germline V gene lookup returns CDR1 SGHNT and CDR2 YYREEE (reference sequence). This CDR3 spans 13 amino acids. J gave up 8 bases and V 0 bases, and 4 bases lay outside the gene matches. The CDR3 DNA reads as TGTGCCAGCAGCTTGGAGAGGGGGCGAGGCTACACCTTC. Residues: CASSLERGRGYTF.

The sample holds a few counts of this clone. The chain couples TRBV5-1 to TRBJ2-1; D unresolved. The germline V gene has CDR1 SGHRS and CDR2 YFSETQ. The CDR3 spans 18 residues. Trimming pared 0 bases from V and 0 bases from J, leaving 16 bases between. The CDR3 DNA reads TGCGCCAGCAGCTTGGGATCGAAAACTTCGAGCTCCTACAATGAGCAGTTCTTC. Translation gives CASSLGSKTSSSYNEQFF.

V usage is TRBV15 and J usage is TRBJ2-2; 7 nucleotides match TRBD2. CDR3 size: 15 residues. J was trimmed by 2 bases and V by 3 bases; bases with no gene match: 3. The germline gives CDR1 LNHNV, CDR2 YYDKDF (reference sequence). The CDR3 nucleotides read TGTGCCACCAGCAGGGGAGGGGTTAACACCGGGGAGCTGTTTTTT. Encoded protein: CATSRGGVNTGELFF.

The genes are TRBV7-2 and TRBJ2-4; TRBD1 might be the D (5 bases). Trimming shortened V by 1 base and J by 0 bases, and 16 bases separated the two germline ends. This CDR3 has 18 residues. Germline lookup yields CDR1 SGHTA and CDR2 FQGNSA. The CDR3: CASSLDTDISLAKNIQYF. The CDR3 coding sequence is TGTGCCAGCAGCTTAGACACGGACATCTCACTAGCCAAAAACATTCAGTACTTC.

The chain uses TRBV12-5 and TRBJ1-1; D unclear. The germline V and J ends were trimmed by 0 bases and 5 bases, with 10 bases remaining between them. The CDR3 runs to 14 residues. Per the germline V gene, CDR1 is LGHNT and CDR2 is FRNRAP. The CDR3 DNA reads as TGTGCTAGTGGTTTGGTACCCCCGGGGACTGAAGCTTTCTTT. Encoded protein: CASGLVPPGTEAFF.